Listed below are T cell receptor beta chains from one sample, sequenced in a study of OX40 agonist ivuxolimab in advanced cancers. The data were produced by immunoSEQ multiplex PCR, yet TCRdb's version contains in-frame clones alone and is incomplete. The data show about 58,000 clones, less than 90% seen once. The sequences come from CD4+ or CD8+ T cells sorted from blood, collected in a trial of the OX40 agonist ivuxolimab. The receptors come from an adult with an advanced solid tumor such as melanoma, head and neck, liver or kidney cancer. CDR3s include the opening cysteine and the closing phenylalanine or tryptophan. D genes are given only for firm matches. Clone size is given for some rows only: seen once, a few or many times, or a class if the clone is expanded.

CDR3aa,CDR3nt,d_gene,v_gene,j_gene,abundance
CASSLEGNSGNQPQHF,TGTGCCAGCAGCTTAGAAGGGAATTCAGGCAATCAGCCCCAGCATTTT,.,TRBV7-2,TRBJ1-5,.
CASSSWRTNIQYF,TGTGCCAGCAGCTCTTGGCGGACAAACATTCAGTACTTC,.,TRBV11-2,TRBJ2-4,.
CASSYNRDRGYTF,TGTGCCAGCAGTTACAACAGGGATCGAGGCTACACCTTC,.,TRBV6-5,TRBJ1-2,.
CASSLVDTPYQPQHF,TGTGCCAGCAGCTTAGTAGACACCCCCTATCAGCCCCAGCATTTT,.,TRBV7-2,TRBJ1-5,.
CASSGVRHGTIYF,TGTGCCAGCAGCGGGGTTAGACACGGCACCATATATTTT,.,TRBV9,TRBJ1-3,once
CASSLPGPNYGYTF,TGTGCCAGCAGTTTACCCGGACCTAACTATGGCTACACCTTC,.,TRBV28,TRBJ1-2,.
CASSPRGSGGGTYSYNEQFF,TGTGCCAGCAGCCCCCGGGGTAGCGGGGGGGGAACTTACTCCTACAATGAGCAGTTCTTC,TRBD2,TRBV9,TRBJ2-1,.
CASSPGARSSYEQYF,TGTGCCAGCTCACCAGGGGCCCGTAGCTCCTACGAGCAGTACTTC,.,TRBV18,TRBJ2-7,.
CASSLAQGVDQPQHF,TGTGCCAGCAGCTTAGCGCAGGGTGTGGATCAGCCCCAGCATTTT,.,TRBV7-8,TRBJ1-5,.
CASSVGDRSKLGYGYTF,TGTGCCAGCAGCGTAGGGGACAGGTCAAAATTGGGGTATGGCTACACCTTC,TRBD1,TRBV9,TRBJ1-2,.
CASSQSSRGGTETQYF,TGCGCCAGCAGCCAATCATCCCGGGGAGGGACAGAGACCCAGTACTTC,TRBD2,TRBV4-1,TRBJ2-5,.
CASSSDRNSYNEQFF,TGTGCCAGCAGCTCGGACAGAAACTCCTACAATGAGCAGTTCTTC,.,TRBV7-2,TRBJ2-1,.
CATSRDLGAGVETQYF,TGTGCCACCAGCAGAGATTTGGGGGCAGGGGTAGAGACCCAGTACTTC,.,TRBV15,TRBJ2-5,.
CASSTVYGQDYEQYF,TGCGCCAGCAGCACAGTATACGGACAGGACTACGAGCAGTACTTC,TRBD1,TRBV5-1,TRBJ2-7,.
CASSGQTTNYGYTF,TGTGCCAGTAGCGGACAGACAACTAACTATGGCTACACCTTC,.,TRBV19,TRBJ1-2,.
CASSPSGQGRQPQHF,TGTGCCAGCAGCCCATCTGGACAGGGACGGCAGCCCCAGCATTTT,TRBD1,TRBV9,TRBJ1-5,.
CASSGDRGHMNTEAFF,TGTGCCAGCAGCGGAGACAGGGGGCACATGAACACTGAAGCTTTCTTT,TRBD1,TRBV9,TRBJ1-1,.
CASNRENEKLFF,TGTGCCAGCAACAGGGAGAATGAAAAACTGTTTTTT,.,TRBV9,TRBJ1-4,.
CASTLLSGSWNYGYTF,TGTGCCAGCACCCTACTGTCAGGCAGCTGGAACTATGGCTACACCTTC,.,TRBV28,TRBJ1-2,.
CASSVGGRAKNIQYF,TGTGCCAGCAGCGTAGGCGGAAGAGCCAAAAACATTCAGTACTTC,.,TRBV9,TRBJ2-4,.
CASSLTSGGSYEQYF,TGCGCCAGCAGCTTAACTAGCGGGGGGTCCTACGAGCAGTACTTC,TRBD2,TRBV5-1,TRBJ2-7,.
CASSLRRASGNTIYF,TGTGCCAGCAGTTTACGCAGGGCCTCTGGAAACACCATATATTTT,.,TRBV28,TRBJ1-3,.
CASSYSGVRGHEQYF,TGTGCCAGCAGTTACTCCGGGGTAAGAGGCCACGAGCAGTACTTC,.,TRBV6-5,TRBJ2-7,.
CASSKVGRATAKNIQYF,TGTGCCAGCAGCAAAGTCGGTAGGGCGACGGCCAAAAACATTCAGTACTTC,.,TRBV21-1,TRBJ2-4,.
CAWGSSNQPQHF,TGTGCCTGGGGATCGAGCAATCAGCCCCAGCATTTT,.,TRBV30,TRBJ1-5,.
CASSLGQAFEAFF,TGTGCCAGCAGCTTGGGACAGGCCTTTGAAGCTTTCTTT,.,TRBV5-4,TRBJ1-1,.
CTSSQPRGAGGNNEQFF,TGCACCAGCAGCCAACCTCGAGGAGCGGGGGGCAACAATGAGCAGTTCTTC,.,TRBV1,TRBJ2-1,once
CASSYGDRVYGYTF,TGTGCCAGCAGTTACGGGGACAGGGTCTATGGCTACACCTTC,TRBD1,TRBV6-5,TRBJ1-2,.